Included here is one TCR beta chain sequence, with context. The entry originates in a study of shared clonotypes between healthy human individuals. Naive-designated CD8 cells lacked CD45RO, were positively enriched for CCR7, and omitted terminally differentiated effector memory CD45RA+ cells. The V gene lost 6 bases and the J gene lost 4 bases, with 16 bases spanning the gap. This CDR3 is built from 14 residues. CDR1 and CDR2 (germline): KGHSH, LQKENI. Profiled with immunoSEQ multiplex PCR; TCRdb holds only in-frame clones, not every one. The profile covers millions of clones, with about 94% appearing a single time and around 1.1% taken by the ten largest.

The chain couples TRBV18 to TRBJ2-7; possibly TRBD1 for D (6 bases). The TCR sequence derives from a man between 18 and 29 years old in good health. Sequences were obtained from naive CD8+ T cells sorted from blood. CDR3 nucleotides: TGTGCCAGCTCCCCTCAGGGGTCTATTTACGAGCAGTACTTC. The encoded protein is CASSPQGSIYEQYF.